This entry features one T cell receptor (beta chain) sequence. As processed by the authors: The authors estimated nucleated cell counts from reference gene primer amplification. Profiling relied on immunoSEQ multiplex PCR, and the TCRdb table lists in-frame clones only, not all of them. V, J and clone size are those of that table, while D and trimming were read from the DNA. The sample lists around 130,000 clones, around 87% occurring once. This record comes from a study of blood T cell repertoires in COVID-19. At the level of the study: The origin of the acute and convalescent COVID-19 samples was the United States, Italy and Spain. The cDNA or gDNA used as material had been derived from T cells, B-cell-depleted T cells, or PBMCs.

The sequence was obtained from a woman aged 55-69 years with acute or convalescent COVID-19. The sequenced sample consisted of peripheral blood.

CDR3 region: CASRLRGNTEAFF. The CDR3 DNA is TGTGCCAGCAGGCTACGGGGGAACACTGAAGCTTTCTTT. The chain uses TRBV27 and TRBJ1-1; D remains ambiguous. Trimming shortened V by 6 bases and J by 1 base, and 9 bases separated the two germline ends. The CDR3 extends over 13 amino acids. Germline CDR1 and CDR2: MNHEY and SMNVEV (reference sequence).